One and the same sample provided the 3 T cell receptor beta chains below, sequenced in a study of blood T cell repertoires in COVID-19. TCRdb's table, derived via immunoSEQ multiplex PCR, lists solely in-frame clones and lacks some. This sample has 150,000 to 200,000 clones, with more than 75% found just once. The material sequenced was peripheral blood. These receptors were collected from a man between 60 and 75 years old with active or convalescent COVID-19.

The genes are TRBV19 and TRBJ1-2; D not resolved. V lost 3 bases and J 0 bases, leaving 8 bases between the germline ends. The CDR3 loop spans 14 amino acids. CDR1 LNHDA and CDR2 SQIVND come from the germline V gene (reference sequence). The CDR3 sequence: CASSIPGSNYGYTF. As DNA, the CDR3 is TGTGCCAGTAGTATCCCCGGGTCTAACTATGGCTACACCTTC.

The rearrangement uses TRBV3-1 (or the pseudogene TRBV3-2) and TRBJ1-4; tentatively, D is TRBD1 (5 bases). This CDR3 spans 16 amino acids. The V gene lost 4 bases and the J gene lost 8 bases, with 20 bases spanning the gap. Germline loops: CDR1 LGHDT, CDR2 YNNKEL (reference sequence). Here the CDR3 DNA reads TGTGCCAGCAGCCTTACGGCAGGGAGGCTAAACGAAAAACTGTTTTTT. Translating it yields CASSLTAGRLNEKLFF.

The chain employs TRBV6-5 and TRBJ1-1; 10 bases are shared with TRBD1. The germline V gene has CDR1 MNHEY and CDR2 SVGAGI. This CDR3 contains 16 residues. V shed 2 bases, J shed 3 bases, and the junction held 6 bases outside the gene matches. The CDR3 DNA is TGTGCCAGCAGTTACATCCGACAGGGGGCGTACACTGAAGCTTTCTTT. Residues: CASSYIRQGAYTEAFF.